This T cell receptor (beta chain) is drawn from a study of shared clonotypes between healthy human individuals. This clone was counted a few times. Some clones are missing from TCRdb's copy, which holds only in-frame ones; the method was immunoSEQ multiplex PCR. In the table there are about 490,000 clones, around 80% of which are singletons. From germline, CDR1 is GTSNPN and CDR2 SVGIG (reference sequence). The CDR3 spans 18 residues. V gave up 2 bases and J gave up 4 bases, with 24 bases separating them. The sequenced sample was PBMCs. This rearrangement joins TRBV30 to TRBJ1-5, with TRBD1 as a possible D gene (6 bases). This clonotype was obtained from a middle-aged woman in good health. Some clones in this sample may be carry-over from other donors' samples. CDR3 sequence: CAWSTWVGGRGRNQPQHF. The CDR3 DNA is TGTGCCTGGAGTACTTGGGTTGGGGGACGGGGGCGAAATCAGCCCCAGCATTTT. Full variable domain (outside the CDR3, taken from reference TRBV30 and TRBJ1-5): SQTIHQWPATLVQPVGSPLSLECTVEGTSNPNLYWYRQAAGRGLQLLFYSVGIGQISSEVPQNLSASRPQDRQFILSSKKLLLSDSGFYLCAWSTWVGGRGRNQPQHFGDGTRLSIL.